The T cell receptor beta chain under discussion was sequenced for a study of blood T cell repertoires in COVID-19. Study overall: Acute and convalescent COVID-19 samples came from the United States, Italy and Spain.

Method: immunoSEQ multiplex PCR; TCRdb's copy keeps in-frame clones and lacks some. The sample records nearly 110,000 clones, about 89% being singletons. This CDR3 is 13 amino acids long. Germline loops: CDR1 MNHEY, CDR2 SMNVEV (reference sequence). The germline V and J ends were trimmed by 6 bases and 4 bases, with 12 bases remaining between them. The origin of this receptor is a man aged 35 to 55 with active or convalescent COVID-19. The rearrangement links TRBV27 to TRBJ1-1, with TRBD1 as a possible D gene (5 bases). The specimen was peripheral blood. Here the CDR3 reads CASRRSGGTEAFF. The CDR3 nucleotides are TGTGCCAGCAGACGCTCCGGGGGCACTGAAGCTTTCTTT.